This T cell receptor (beta chain) was documented in a study of cytomegalovirus exposure and HLA in healthy donors. Primers included in the PCR were 60 Vbeta and 13 Jbeta primers. Generated by immunoSEQ multiplex PCR, the TCRdb table keeps only in-frame clones and is missing some. The sample has around 270,000 clones, 75% to 90% seen once; the top ten hold around 0.33%. Study-wide findings and caveats: Earlier analysis looked at TCR beta V segments, and most were productive about 87% or about 30% of the time. In a later analysis, common viral pathogens appeared linked to several of the most significant clusters.

This clone has just a few counts. The antigen remains undetermined. The CDR3 runs 14 residues. V lost 3 bases to trimming and J lost 10 bases; unmatched junction nucleotides: 6. The germline CDR1 and CDR2 sequences are LNHDA and SQIVND (reference sequence). The chain employs TRBV19 and TRBJ2-1; 10 positions match TRBD1. The sequenced material came from PBMCs. The origin of this receptor is a girl aged 2 to 10 in good health and CMV-seronegative. The chain's CDR3 is CASSMDRGSNEQFF. Here the CDR3 DNA reads TGTGCCAGTAGTATGGACAGGGGGTCCAACGAGCAGTTCTTC. Together with reference TRBV19 and TRBJ2-1, the CDR3 gives the full variable domain: DGGITQSPKYLFRKEGQNVTLSCEQNLNHDAMYWYRQDPGQGLRLIYYSQIVNDFQKGDIAEGYSVSREKKESFPLTVTSAQKNPTAFYLCASSMDRGSNEQFFGPGTRLTVL.